These T cell receptor beta chains were read from a single sample in a study of T cells after posttransplantation cyclophosphamide. Assay: immunoSEQ multiplex PCR; the TCRdb copy retains only in-frame clones and omits some. This sample has under 25,000 clones, each found more than once. Sequencing was carried out using PBMCs. These receptors were obtained from a woman aged 55-75 years in good health, CMV-negative, and a related stem cell transplant donor. CDR3s include the opening cysteine and the closing phenylalanine or tryptophan. D genes are given only for firm matches. Clone size is shown for a subset of rows, as once, few, many or a class of expanded clone.

abundance: few
d_gene: TRBD1
j_gene: TRBJ1-5
v_gene: TRBV28
CDR3aa: CASSVDRGPLPQHF
CDR3nt: TGTGCCAGCAGTGTCGACAGGGGCCCCCTGCCCCAGCATTTT

abundance: few
d_gene: TRBD2
j_gene: TRBJ2-3
v_gene: TRBV7-2
CDR3aa: CASSLGGFRDTQYF
CDR3nt: TGTGCCAGCAGCTTGGGGGGGTTCAGGGATACGCAGTATTTT

abundance: many
d_gene: NA
j_gene: TRBJ2-7
v_gene: TRBV6-1
CDR3aa: CASSRYQGGEQYF
CDR3nt: TGTGCCAGCAGCCGATACCAGGGGGGCGAGCAGTACTTC

abundance: NA
d_gene: NA
j_gene: TRBJ2-3
v_gene: TRBV28
CDR3aa: CASSLWGGGNTQYF
CDR3nt: TGTGCCAGCAGTTTATGGGGGGGTGGGAATACGCAGTATTTT

abundance: many
d_gene: TRBD1
j_gene: TRBJ2-2
v_gene: TRBV5-1
CDR3aa: CASTQDRGPGGELFF
CDR3nt: TGCGCCAGCACCCAGGACAGGGGCCCGGGCGGGGAGCTGTTTTTT

abundance: many
d_gene: NA
j_gene: TRBJ1-4
v_gene: TRBV7-8
CDR3aa: CASSSYGTGPTNEKLFF
CDR3nt: TGTGCCAGCAGTTCATACGGTACAGGGCCAACTAATGAAAAACTGTTTTTT

abundance: NA
d_gene: NA
j_gene: TRBJ2-5
v_gene: TRBV2
CDR3aa: CASSEGRGGQETQYF
CDR3nt: TGTGCCAGCTCCGAGGGGAGGGGGGGCCAAGAGACCCAGTACTTC

abundance: many
d_gene: NA
j_gene: TRBJ1-6
v_gene: TRBV6-5
CDR3aa: CASSYHRGIGQSPLHF
CDR3nt: TGTGCCAGCAGTTACCACCGCGGGATAGGCCAATCACCCCTCCACTTT

abundance: many
d_gene: NA
j_gene: TRBJ2-7
v_gene: TRBV20-1
CDR3aa: CSARAAYEQYF
CDR3nt: TGCAGTGCTAGAGCAGCCTACGAGCAGTACTTC

abundance: many
d_gene: TRBD2
j_gene: TRBJ2-2
v_gene: TRBV6-5
CDR3aa: CASRRGGNTGELFF
CDR3nt: TGTGCCAGCAGGCGGGGGGGGAACACCGGGGAGCTGTTTTTT

abundance: many
d_gene: TRBD2
j_gene: TRBJ2-1
v_gene: TRBV10-1
CDR3aa: CASSGEGLENNEQFF
CDR3nt: TGCGCCAGCAGTGGCGAGGGACTAGAAAACAATGAGCAGTTCTTC

abundance: many
d_gene: TRBD2
j_gene: TRBJ2-1
v_gene: TRBV28
CDR3aa: CASSSPSGSSDEQFF
CDR3nt: TGTGCCAGCAGTTCCCCTAGCGGGAGCTCCGATGAGCAGTTCTTC

abundance: many
d_gene: TRBD1
j_gene: TRBJ2-3
v_gene: TRBV4-1
CDR3aa: CASSQDSLTGGLDTQYF
CDR3nt: TGCGCCAGCAGCCAAGATTCCCTGACAGGGGGCTTAGATACGCAGTATTTT

abundance: many
d_gene: TRBD1
j_gene: TRBJ1-5
v_gene: TRBV2
CDR3aa: CASSPGQGPTQPQHF
CDR3nt: TGTGCCAGCAGCCCGGGACAGGGGCCTACTCAGCCCCAGCATTTT

abundance: NA
d_gene: NA
j_gene: TRBJ2-6
v_gene: TRBV27
CDR3aa: CASSLWGRLSGANVLTF
CDR3nt: TGTGCCAGCAGTTTATGGGGCAGGCTTTCTGGGGCCAACGTCCTGACTTTC

abundance: many
d_gene: NA
j_gene: TRBJ1-5
v_gene: TRBV28
CDR3aa: CASSLYREVNQPQHF
CDR3nt: TGTGCCAGCAGTTTATACAGAGAAGTAAATCAGCCCCAGCATTTT

abundance: many
d_gene: NA
j_gene: TRBJ1-1
v_gene: TRBV28
CDR3aa: CASSFVGDGTEAFF
CDR3nt: TGTGCCAGCAGTTTCGTAGGGGATGGCACTGAAGCTTTCTTT

abundance: many
d_gene: TRBD1
j_gene: TRBJ2-7
v_gene: TRBV28
CDR3aa: CASSQSGGASYEQYF
CDR3nt: TGTGCCAGCAGCCAGTCAGGGGGCGCGTCCTACGAGCAGTACTTC

abundance: many
d_gene: TRBD1
j_gene: TRBJ1-2
v_gene: TRBV2
CDR3aa: CASTWTGGSNYGYTF
CDR3nt: TGTGCCAGCACCTGGACAGGGGGTAGCAACTATGGCTACACCTTC

abundance: many
d_gene: NA
j_gene: TRBJ1-6
v_gene: TRBV2
CDR3aa: CASMVRANSPLHF
CDR3nt: TGTGCCAGCATGGTCAGGGCGAATTCACCCCTCCACTTT

abundance: many
d_gene: TRBD2
j_gene: TRBJ2-1
v_gene: TRBV7-9
CDR3aa: CASSLGAGDYEQFF
CDR3nt: TGTGCCAGCAGCTTAGGGGCGGGAGACTATGAGCAGTTCTTC

abundance: many
d_gene: NA
j_gene: TRBJ2-4
v_gene: TRBV11-2
CDR3aa: CASSLDPGANIQYF
CDR3nt: TGTGCCAGCAGCTTAGATCCGGGTGCAAACATTCAGTACTTC

abundance: many
d_gene: NA
j_gene: TRBJ2-1
v_gene: TRBV7-2
CDR3aa: CASSLDPLNEQFF
CDR3nt: TGTGCCAGCAGCTTAGATCCCCTCAATGAGCAGTTCTTC

abundance: many
d_gene: NA
j_gene: TRBJ1-3
v_gene: TRBV10-3
CDR3aa: CAISESEGYGNTIYF
CDR3nt: TGTGCCATCAGTGAGTCGGAGGGTTATGGAAACACCATATATTTT

abundance: many
d_gene: NA
j_gene: TRBJ1-6
v_gene: TRBV9
CDR3aa: CASSVGQNNNSPLHF
CDR3nt: TGTGCCAGCAGCGTCGGACAAAACAATAATTCACCCCTCCACTTT

abundance: NA
d_gene: NA
j_gene: TRBJ2-2
v_gene: TRBV4-3
CDR3aa: CASSQDGGLAAGELFF
CDR3nt: TGCGCCAGCAGCCAAGATGGGGGGCTAGCGGCCGGGGAGCTGTTTTTT

abundance: many
d_gene: NA
j_gene: TRBJ2-1
v_gene: TRBV10-3
CDR3aa: CAISEGSNKQFF
CDR3nt: TGTGCCATCAGTGAGGGGAGTAACAAGCAGTTCTTC

abundance: few
d_gene: NA
j_gene: TRBJ2-5
v_gene: TRBV6-5
CDR3aa: CASSYAGYQETQYF
CDR3nt: TGTGCCAGCAGTTATGCGGGGTATCAAGAGACCCAGTACTTC

abundance: many
d_gene: NA
j_gene: TRBJ2-2
v_gene: TRBV27
CDR3aa: CASSWGQGGTGELFF
CDR3nt: TGTGCCAGCAGTTGGGGGCAGGGTGGCACCGGGGAGCTGTTTTTT

abundance: NA
d_gene: NA
j_gene: TRBJ2-3
v_gene: TRBV5-6
CDR3aa: CASSPLEYSLTGTQYF
CDR3nt: TGTGCCAGCAGCCCCCTGGAATACAGCCTCACAGGTACGCAGTATTTT

abundance: many
d_gene: NA
j_gene: TRBJ2-3
v_gene: TRBV5-6
CDR3aa: CASSFTQVPYTQYF
CDR3nt: TGTGCCAGCAGCTTTACCCAGGTGCCGTATACGCAGTATTTT

abundance: few
d_gene: NA
j_gene: TRBJ2-3
v_gene: TRBV7-3
CDR3aa: CASSLVQTTDTQYF
CDR3nt: TGTGCCAGCAGCTTAGTACAGACCACAGATACGCAGTACTTT

abundance: NA
d_gene: NA
j_gene: TRBJ2-3
v_gene: TRBV19
CDR3aa: CASSPRSSTDTQYF
CDR3nt: TGTGCCAGTAGTCCCCGCAGTAGCACAGATACGCAGTATTTT

abundance: few
d_gene: TRBD2
j_gene: TRBJ2-5
v_gene: TRBV5-1
CDR3aa: CASSIAGGIRETQYF
CDR3nt: TGCGCCAGCAGCATAGCGGGAGGGATCAGAGAGACCCAGTACTTC

abundance: many
d_gene: NA
j_gene: TRBJ1-2
v_gene: TRBV11-3
CDR3aa: CASSLAGGSGGYTF
CDR3nt: TGTGCCAGCAGCTTAGCCGGAGGGTCGGGGGGCTACACCTTC

abundance: many
d_gene: NA
j_gene: TRBJ1-4
v_gene: TRBV7-2
CDR3aa: CASSLLQTNEKLFF
CDR3nt: TGTGCCAGCAGCTTGCTACAGACTAATGAAAAACTGTTTTTT

abundance: NA
d_gene: NA
j_gene: TRBJ2-6
v_gene: TRBV13
CDR3aa: CASTPPPQDPGANVLTF
CDR3nt: TGTGCCAGCACCCCCCCACCACAGGACCCAGGGGCCAACGTCCTGACTTTC

abundance: many
d_gene: NA
j_gene: TRBJ2-1
v_gene: TRBV9
CDR3aa: CASSVSIRSSYNEQFF
CDR3nt: TGTGCCAGCAGCGTGAGTATTAGGAGCTCCTACAATGAGCAGTTCTTC

abundance: many
d_gene: TRBD1
j_gene: TRBJ1-2
v_gene: TRBV18
CDR3aa: CASSPTDRASGYTF
CDR3nt: TGTGCCAGCTCACCTACGGACAGGGCTTCTGGCTACACCTTC

abundance: many
d_gene: NA
j_gene: TRBJ1-4
v_gene: TRBV19
CDR3aa: CASSILDPSGLNEKLFF
CDR3nt: TGTGCCAGTAGTATACTTGACCCCAGCGGGCTTAATGAAAAACTGTTTTTT

abundance: NA
d_gene: TRBD2
j_gene: TRBJ2-7
v_gene: TRBV28
CDR3aa: CASSLASGVTLQYF
CDR3nt: TGTGCCAGCAGCCTAGCTAGCGGGGTTACGCTCCAGTACTTC

abundance: many
d_gene: NA
j_gene: TRBJ1-2
v_gene: TRBV7-9
CDR3aa: CASSQLGGGYTF
CDR3nt: TGTGCCAGCAGCCAATTGGGGGGAGGCTACACCTTC

abundance: many
d_gene: TRBD2
j_gene: TRBJ2-5
v_gene: TRBV5-1
CDR3aa: CASSFTGLAGFGETQYF
CDR3nt: TGCGCCAGCAGCTTCACGGGACTAGCGGGCTTCGGAGAGACCCAGTACTTC

abundance: many
d_gene: TRBD1
j_gene: TRBJ2-3
v_gene: TRBV12-5
CDR3aa: CASGSGGEITDTQYF
CDR3nt: TGTGCTAGTGGTTCAGGGGGCGAGATCACAGATACGCAGTATTTT

abundance: many
d_gene: NA
j_gene: TRBJ1-3
v_gene: TRBV2
CDR3aa: CASRPDRTGNTIYF
CDR3nt: TGTGCCAGCAGACCTGACAGGACTGGAAACACCATATATTTT

abundance: many
d_gene: TRBD2
j_gene: TRBJ2-3
v_gene: TRBV2
CDR3aa: CASNLLAGGPSTDTQYF
CDR3nt: TGTGCCAGCAACTTACTAGCGGGGGGCCCTAGCACAGATACGCAGTATTTT

abundance: many
d_gene: TRBD2
j_gene: TRBJ2-3
v_gene: TRBV30
CDR3aa: CAWSALAGVTQYF
CDR3nt: TGTGCCTGGAGTGCACTAGCGGGAGTCACGCAGTATTTT

abundance: many
d_gene: NA
j_gene: TRBJ2-5
v_gene: TRBV19
CDR3aa: CASRAEGGAETQYF
CDR3nt: TGTGCCAGTAGGGCCGAAGGGGGTGCGGAGACCCAGTACTTC

abundance: few
d_gene: TRBD1
j_gene: TRBJ2-6
v_gene: TRBV5-1
CDR3aa: CASSKDRGPSGANVLTF
CDR3nt: TGCGCCAGCAGCAAGGACAGGGGACCTTCTGGGGCCAACGTCCTGACTTTC

abundance: many
d_gene: TRBD2
j_gene: TRBJ2-1
v_gene: TRBV5-4
CDR3aa: CASSPFGSGRADEQFF
CDR3nt: TGTGCCAGCAGCCCATTCGGTAGCGGGAGGGCCGATGAGCAGTTCTTC

abundance: many
d_gene: NA
j_gene: TRBJ2-7
v_gene: TRBV9
CDR3aa: CASSVQAGVVGVQYF
CDR3nt: TGTGCCAGCAGCGTACAGGCAGGGGTTGTCGGGGTGCAGTACTTC

abundance: many
d_gene: TRBD1
j_gene: TRBJ1-6
v_gene: TRBV6-1
CDR3aa: CASTQGQGNSPLHF
CDR3nt: TGTGCCAGCACCCAGGGACAGGGAAATTCACCCCTCCACTTT

abundance: many
d_gene: TRBD2
j_gene: TRBJ2-1
v_gene: TRBV10-3
CDR3aa: CAIGQGLAGLNEQFF
CDR3nt: TGTGCCATTGGGCAGGGACTAGCGGGACTCAATGAGCAGTTCTTC

abundance: many
d_gene: TRBD2
j_gene: TRBJ2-1
v_gene: TRBV4-3
CDR3aa: CASSQESRGFVTYNEQFF
CDR3nt: TGCGCCAGCAGCCAAGAATCGCGGGGGTTTGTAACCTACAATGAGCAGTTCTTC

abundance: NA
d_gene: NA
j_gene: TRBJ2-7
v_gene: TRBV6-1
CDR3aa: CASSERRLALSSYEQYF
CDR3nt: TGTGCCAGCAGTGAAAGGAGGTTAGCTCTTAGCTCCTACGAGCAGTACTTC